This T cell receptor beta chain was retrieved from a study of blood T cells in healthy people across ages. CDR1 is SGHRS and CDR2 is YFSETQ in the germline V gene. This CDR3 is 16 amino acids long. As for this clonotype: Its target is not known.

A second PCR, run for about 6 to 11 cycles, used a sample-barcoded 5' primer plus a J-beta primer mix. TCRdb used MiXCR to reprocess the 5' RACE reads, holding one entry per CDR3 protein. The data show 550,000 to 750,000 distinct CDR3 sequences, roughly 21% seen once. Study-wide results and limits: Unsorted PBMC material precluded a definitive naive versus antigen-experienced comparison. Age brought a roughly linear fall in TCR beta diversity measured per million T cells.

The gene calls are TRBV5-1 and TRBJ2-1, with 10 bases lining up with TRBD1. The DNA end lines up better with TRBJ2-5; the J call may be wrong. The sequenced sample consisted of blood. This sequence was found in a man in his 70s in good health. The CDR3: CASSAGQGGTQETQYF. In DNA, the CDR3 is TGCGCCAGCAGTGCTGGACAGGGGGGGACCCAAGAGACCCAGTACTTC.